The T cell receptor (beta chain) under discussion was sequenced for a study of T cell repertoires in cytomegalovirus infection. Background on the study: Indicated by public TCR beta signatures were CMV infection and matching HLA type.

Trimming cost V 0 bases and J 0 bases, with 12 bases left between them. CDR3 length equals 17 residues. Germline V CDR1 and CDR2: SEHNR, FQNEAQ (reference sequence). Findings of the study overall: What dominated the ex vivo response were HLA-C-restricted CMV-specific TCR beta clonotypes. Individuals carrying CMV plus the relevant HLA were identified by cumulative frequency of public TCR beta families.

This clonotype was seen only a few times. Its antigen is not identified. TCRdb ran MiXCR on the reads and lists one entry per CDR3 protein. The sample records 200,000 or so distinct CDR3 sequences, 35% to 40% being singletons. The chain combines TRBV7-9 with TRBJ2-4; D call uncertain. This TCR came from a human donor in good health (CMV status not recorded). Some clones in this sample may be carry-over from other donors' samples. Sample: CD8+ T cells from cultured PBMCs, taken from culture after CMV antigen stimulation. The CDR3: CASSLAGNEVAKNIQYF. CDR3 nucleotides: TGTGCCAGCAGCTTAGCCGGTAACGAAGTAGCCAAAAACATTCAGTACTTC.